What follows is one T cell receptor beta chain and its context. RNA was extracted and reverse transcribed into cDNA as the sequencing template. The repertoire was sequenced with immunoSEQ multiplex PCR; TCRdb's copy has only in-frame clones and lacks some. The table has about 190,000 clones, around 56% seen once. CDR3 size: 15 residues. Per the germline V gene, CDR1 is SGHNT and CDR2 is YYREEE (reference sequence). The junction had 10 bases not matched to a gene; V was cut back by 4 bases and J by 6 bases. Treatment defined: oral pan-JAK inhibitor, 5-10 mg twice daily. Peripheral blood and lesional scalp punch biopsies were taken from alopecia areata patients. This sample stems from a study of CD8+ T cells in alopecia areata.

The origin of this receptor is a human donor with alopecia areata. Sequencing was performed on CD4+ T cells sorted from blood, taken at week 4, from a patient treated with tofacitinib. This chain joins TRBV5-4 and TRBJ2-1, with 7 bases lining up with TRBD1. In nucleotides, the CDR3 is TGTGCCAGCAGCGATAGGGGGCGATTGGGCAATGAGCAGTTCTTC. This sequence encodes CASSDRGRLGNEQFF.